Reported below is one T cell receptor beta chain. Data came from immunoSEQ multiplex PCR; TCRdb stores just in-frame clones and leaves some out. The sample includes 140,000 to 150,000 clones, 90% to 95% seen only once; the top ten take less than 6%. These data are taken from a study of control samples from healthy donors and cancer patients. The clonotype originates from a man between 18 and 35 years old in good health. The material sequenced was blood.

The DNA for the CDR3 is TGTGCTAGTGGTTCCACGGCGGTGCGGAACTACGAGCAGTACTTC. Its translation is CASGSTAVRNYEQYF. The V gene is TRBV12-5, the J gene TRBJ2-7; no clear D. Germline V gene data show CDR1 as LGHNT and CDR2 as FRNRAP. Trimming removed 4 bases from V and 3 bases from J, with 16 bases in between. CDR3 length: 15 amino acids.